The next 19 T cell receptor beta chains were all read from a single sample in a study of T cells after yellow fever vaccination. TCRdb analysed the 5' RACE reads with MiXCR anew, one entry per CDR3 protein. The sample yields about 260,000 distinct CDR3 sequences, under 15% seen once. The starting material was CD4+ T cells sorted from PBMCs, obtained 45 days after the yellow fever booster vaccination. These receptors were taken from a man younger than 40 who received the YFV17D yellow fever vaccine.

CDR3: CAISGTEETQYF. DNA for the CDR3: TGTGCCATCAGTGGGACTGAGGAGACCCAGTACTTC. This rearrangement joins TRBV10-3 to TRBJ2-5; TRBD2 is a possible D gene (5 bases). V shed 4 bases and J shed 5 bases, with 8 bases lying between them. Germline V CDR1 and CDR2: ENHRY, SYGVKD. The CDR3 is 12 amino acids.

V and J are TRBV7-6 and TRBJ2-5; no reliable D call. The V end was cut by 4 bases, the J end by 1 base, with 10 bases between. Germline V gene sequence: CDR1 SGHVS, CDR2 FNYEAQ. This CDR3 is 14 amino acids long. The CDR3: CASSSPLFQETQYF. In nucleotides, the CDR3 is TGTGCCAGCAGCTCTCCTTTATTCCAAGAGACCCAGTACTTC.

V usage is TRBV30 and J usage is TRBJ2-6; D ambiguous. The CDR3 consists of 15 residues. Germline V lookup: CDR1 GTSNPN, CDR2 SVGIG (reference sequence). V was pared by 4 bases and J by 2 bases, with 12 bases between. The CDR3, as DNA: TGTGCCTGGACAGGCTTTAACGCTGGGGCCAACGTCCTGACTTTC. As protein: CAWTGFNAGANVLTF.

This chain connects TRBV3-1 to TRBJ2-1, with 7 bases fitting TRBD2. From germline, CDR1 is LGHDT and CDR2 YNNKEL (reference sequence). The junction had 13 bases not matched to a gene; V was cut back by 8 bases and J by 0 bases. The CDR3 runs 17 residues. CDR3: CASQGRKAGSSYNEQFF. CDR3 nucleotides: TGTGCCAGCCAAGGAAGGAAAGCGGGAAGCTCCTACAATGAGCAGTTCTTC.

This clonotype was counted ten times or more. Written as DNA, the CDR3 is TGTGCCAGCAGCCCAATTGAGACCCAGTACTTC. This sequence encodes CASSPIETQYF. The chain has TRBV7-9 and TRBJ2-5; D uncertain. This CDR3 is built from 11 residues. The V end was cut by 5 bases, the J end by 5 bases, with 6 bases between. Germline V lookup: CDR1 SEHNR, CDR2 FQNEAQ (reference sequence).

This clonotype has only a few counts. The DNA for the CDR3 is TGCGCCAGCAGCCCAGCGACAGGCCACTATGGCGAGCAGTACTTC. Its protein is CASSPATGHYGEQYF. V and J are TRBV5-1 and TRBJ2-7, with D tentatively TRBD1 (6 bases). Deletions cut 4 bases from V and 6 bases from J, with 20 bases between. The CDR3 runs to 15 residues. CDR1 is SGHRS, CDR2 YFSETQ, per germline.

This clonotype was seen repeatedly, ten times or more. The chain is built from TRBV5-5 and TRBJ2-1; 11 bases fit TRBD2. This CDR3 is built from 14 residues. J gave up 6 bases and V 3 bases, and 2 bases lay outside the gene matches. Germline CDR1 is SGHKS and CDR2 is YYEKEE (reference sequence). The CDR3 DNA reads as TGTGCCAGCAGCTGGGGACTAGCGGCCAATGAGCAGTTCTTC. This sequence encodes CASSWGLAANEQFF.

The rearrangement uses TRBV5-1 and TRBJ2-1, with TRBD1 matching 9 bases. This CDR3 is 16 amino acids long. From germline, CDR1 is SGHRS and CDR2 YFSETQ. Trimming took 4 bases from V and 7 from J; bases not matched to a gene: 12. The CDR3 bases are TGCGCCAGCAGCCCCTTACGACAGGGGGGTTTAAATGAGCAGTTCTTC. Translated, it gives CASSPLRQGGLNEQFF.

The V gene is TRBV28, the J gene TRBJ2-1, with D uncertain. The CDR3 length is 14 residues. V was pared by 1 base and J by 5 bases, with 9 bases between. Germline CDR1 reads MDHEN; CDR2 reads SYDVKM. The CDR3 protein is CASSLYGQDNEQFF. The CDR3 coding sequence is TGTGCCAGCAGTTTATATGGGCAGGACAATGAGCAGTTCTTC. The variable domain in full, completed from reference TRBV28 and TRBJ2-1, reads DVKVTQSSRYLVKRTGEKVFLECVQDMDHENMFWYRQDPGLGLRLIYFSYDVKMKEKGDIPEGYSVSREKKERFSLILESASTNQTSMYLCASSLYGQDNEQFFGPGTRLTVL.

This clonotype came up a few times. V usage is TRBV20-1 and J usage is TRBJ2-1, with a possible D match to TRBD2 (7 bases). The V gene lost 4 bases and the J gene lost 5 bases, with 15 bases spanning the gap. The germline V gene encodes CDR1 DFQATT and CDR2 SNEGSKA (reference sequence). CDR3 length: 14 residues. For the CDR3, the DNA is TGCAGTGCTAATGGGGGGGGCCTAGACAATGAGCAGTTCTTC. It yields the protein CSANGGGLDNEQFF.

This clonotype has only a few counts. The chain couples TRBV7-2 to TRBJ2-1; no definite D call. CDR3 length equals 12 residues. The V and J ends lost 1 base and 8 bases respectively, with 6 bases between them. From germline, CDR1 is SGHTA and CDR2 FQGNSA. The chain's CDR3 is CASSLVKYEQFF. The CDR3 region has the DNA TGTGCCAGCAGCTTAGTTAAGTATGAGCAGTTCTTC.

Only a few counts were recorded for this clonotype. The V gene is TRBV12-3 or TRBV12-4, the J gene TRBJ2-7; 13 bases are shared with TRBD2. The CDR3 totals 17 residues. The V and J ends lost 5 bases and 2 bases, in that order; junction bases with no gene match: 9. Here the CDR3 DNA reads TGTGCCAGCAGTCTCGGGACTAGCGGGACCAGACCCTACGAGCAGTACTTC. Its translation is CASSLGTSGTRPYEQYF.

This clonotype has a handful of counts. The chain combines TRBV20-1 with TRBJ2-1, with TRBD1 matching 8 bases. CDR1 DFQATT and CDR2 SNEGSKA come from the germline V gene (reference sequence). The CDR3 sequence is 13 residues long. The CDR3 DNA reads TGCGGCGGCCAGGGGGCGGGGTACAATGAGCAGTTCTTC. Protein sequence: CGGQGAGYNEQFF.

This clonotype appeared a few times. V usage is TRBV10-3 and J usage is TRBJ2-7; 10 bases are shared with TRBD1. With 4 bases clipped from V and 5 bases from J, the junction kept 8 bases outside the gene matches. This CDR3 spans 15 amino acids. Germline V gene data show CDR1 as ENHRY and CDR2 as SYGVKD. Here the CDR3 reads CAISAVGQGVNEQYF. The CDR3 nucleotides read TGTGCCATCAGTGCGGTCGGACAGGGGGTGAACGAGCAGTACTTC.

V gene TRBV12-3 or TRBV12-4 combines with J gene TRBJ2-5; no firm D call. This CDR3 contains 13 residues. V dropped 5 bases and J dropped 5 bases, with 12 bases sitting between them. CDR3 in amino acids: CASSLPPGETQYF. As DNA, the CDR3 is TGTGCCAGCAGTCTCCCACCCGGGGAGACCCAGTACTTC.

The CDR3 spells CASSQEGGLAGTGELFF. The CDR3 region has the DNA TGTGCCAGCAGCCAAGAAGGAGGACTAGCGGGGACCGGGGAGCTGTTTTTT. The rearrangement joins TRBV4-2 to TRBJ2-2, with TRBD2 matching 12 bases. This CDR3 has 17 amino acids. From germline, CDR1 is LGHNA and CDR2 YNFKEQ. J was trimmed by 5 bases and V by 0 bases; bases with no gene match: 4.

The rearrangement links TRBV18 to TRBJ1-5; 7 positions match TRBD1. The CDR3 extends over 15 amino acids. CDR1 KGHSH and CDR2 LQKENI come from the germline V gene. J gave up 10 bases and V 3 bases, and 12 bases lay outside the gene matches. This CDR3 is CASSPRQGKISPQHF. The CDR3 nucleotides read TGTGCCAGCTCACCCAGACAGGGAAAGATCAGTCCCCAGCATTTT.

This clonotype appeared many times. The chain links TRBV12-3 or TRBV12-4 to TRBJ2-3; a weak D match, TRBD2 (5 bases). This CDR3 spans 14 amino acids. Trimming stripped 6 bases from V and 4 bases from J, with 14 bases between. CDR3 sequence (DNA): TGTGCCAGCAGCAAAACGACTAACGCAGATACGCAGTATTTT. This codes for CASSKTTNADTQYF.

V gene TRBV7-2 combines with J gene TRBJ2-1; D might be TRBD1 or TRBD2, each matching 6 bases. The CDR3 is 16 amino acids. Germline CDR1 SGHTA, CDR2 FQGNSA. The ends were cut back, 5 bases at V and 4 bases at J, with 18 bases in the middle. The CDR3 DNA reads TGTGCCAGCAGCAAGGGGGGCAGAGGCCCTTACAATGAGCAGTTCTTC. Protein: CASSKGGRGPYNEQFF.